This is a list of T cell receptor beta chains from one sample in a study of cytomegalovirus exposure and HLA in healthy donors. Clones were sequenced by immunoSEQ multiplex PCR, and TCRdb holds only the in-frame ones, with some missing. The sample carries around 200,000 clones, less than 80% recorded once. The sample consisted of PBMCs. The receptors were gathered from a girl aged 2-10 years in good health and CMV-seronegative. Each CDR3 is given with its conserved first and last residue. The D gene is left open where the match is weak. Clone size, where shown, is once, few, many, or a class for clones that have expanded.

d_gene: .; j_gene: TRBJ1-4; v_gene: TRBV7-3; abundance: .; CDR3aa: CASSLTGAKGEKLFF; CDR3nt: TGTGCCAGCAGCTTAACAGGGGCTAAGGGGGAAAAACTGTTTTTT
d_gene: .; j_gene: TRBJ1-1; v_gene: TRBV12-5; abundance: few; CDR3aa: CASAQGLSTEAFF; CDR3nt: TGTGCTAGTGCTCAGGGGTTAAGCACTGAAGCTTTCTTT
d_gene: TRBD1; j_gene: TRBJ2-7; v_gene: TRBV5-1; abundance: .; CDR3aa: CASPRSGTELSPPYF; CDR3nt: TGCGCCAGCCCCCGCAGTGGGACAGAGCTCTCCCCGCCGTACTTC
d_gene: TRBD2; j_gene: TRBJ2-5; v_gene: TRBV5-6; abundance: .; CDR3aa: CASSLAHGSGGAGTQYF; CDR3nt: TGTGCCAGCAGCTTGGCCCACGGTAGCGGGGGGGCGGGGACCCAGTACTTC
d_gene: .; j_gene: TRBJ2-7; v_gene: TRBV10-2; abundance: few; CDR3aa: CASSTDIAYEQYF; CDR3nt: TGCGCCAGCAGTACCGACATCGCCTACGAGCAGTACTTC
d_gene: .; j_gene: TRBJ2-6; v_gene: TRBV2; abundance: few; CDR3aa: CASQGSGANVLTF; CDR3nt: TGTGCCAGCCAGGGCTCTGGGGCCAACGTCCTGACTTTC
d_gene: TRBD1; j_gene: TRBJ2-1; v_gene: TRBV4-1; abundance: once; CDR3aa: CASRRQGGRDEQFF; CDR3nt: TGCGCCAGCAGGAGACAAGGGGGCCGTGATGAGCAGTTCTTC
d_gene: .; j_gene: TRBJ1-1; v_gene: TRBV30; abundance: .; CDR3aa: CAWTVGQNTEAFF; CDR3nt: TGTGCCTGGACAGTGGGGCAGAACACTGAAGCTTTCTTT
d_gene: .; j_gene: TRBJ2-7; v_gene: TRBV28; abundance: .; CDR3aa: CASSLGQERVQYF; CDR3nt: TGTGCCAGCAGTTTAGGACAGGAGCGGGTGCAGTACTTC
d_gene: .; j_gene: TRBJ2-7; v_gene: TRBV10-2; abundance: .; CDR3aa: CASSSLSYEQYF; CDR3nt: TGCGCCAGCAGTTCCCTCTCCTACGAGCAGTACTTC
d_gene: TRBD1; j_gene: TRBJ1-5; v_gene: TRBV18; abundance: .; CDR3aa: CASSPILGDREKVSNQPQHF; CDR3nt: TGTGCCAGCTCACCAATATTGGGGGACAGGGAAAAGGTGAGCAATCAGCCCCAGCATTTT
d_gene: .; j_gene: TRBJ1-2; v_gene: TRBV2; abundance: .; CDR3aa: CASEVGKAYGYTF; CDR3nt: TGTGCCAGCGAAGTGGGCAAGGCCTATGGCTACACCTTC
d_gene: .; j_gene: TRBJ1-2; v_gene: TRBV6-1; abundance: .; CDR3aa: CASRELYGYTF; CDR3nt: TGTGCCAGCAGAGAACTCTATGGCTACACCTTC
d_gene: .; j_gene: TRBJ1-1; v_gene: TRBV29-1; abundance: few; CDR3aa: CSVEVSRDTEAFF; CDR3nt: TGCAGCGTTGAAGTATCCAGGGACACTGAAGCTTTCTTT
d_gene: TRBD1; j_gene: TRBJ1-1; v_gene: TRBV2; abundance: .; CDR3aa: CASRTGTGEGRAFF; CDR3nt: TGTGCCAGCAGGACCGGGACAGGGGAGGGGCGAGCTTTCTTT
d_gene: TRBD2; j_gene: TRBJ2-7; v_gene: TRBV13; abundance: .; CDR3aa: CAGSSTGLAPKYEQYF; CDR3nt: TGTGCCGGCAGCTCGACGGGACTAGCGCCGAAGTACGAGCAGTACTTC
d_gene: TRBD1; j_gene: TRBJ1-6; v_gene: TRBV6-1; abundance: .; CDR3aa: CASRTGGKSPLHF; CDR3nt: TGTGCCAGCAGGACAGGGGGCAAATCACCCCTCCACTTT
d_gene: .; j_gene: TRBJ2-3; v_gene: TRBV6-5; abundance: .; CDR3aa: CASSSVPTDTQYF; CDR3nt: TGTGCCAGCAGTTCCGTCCCCACAGATACGCAGTATTTT
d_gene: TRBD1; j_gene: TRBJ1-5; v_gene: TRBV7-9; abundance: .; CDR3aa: CASSSGTDNQPQHF; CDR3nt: TGTGCCAGCAGTTCCGGGACAGATAATCAGCCCCAGCATTTT
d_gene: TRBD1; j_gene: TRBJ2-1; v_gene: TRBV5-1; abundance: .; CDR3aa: CASSLLTGGRLNEQFF; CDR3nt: TGCGCCAGCAGCTTGCTAACAGGGGGCAGATTAAATGAGCAGTTCTTC
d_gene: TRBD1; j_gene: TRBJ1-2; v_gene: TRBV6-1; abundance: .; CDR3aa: CASSGDRGGLGYGYTF; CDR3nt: TGTGCCAGCAGTGGGGACAGGGGCGGGCTAGGCTATGGCTACACCTTC
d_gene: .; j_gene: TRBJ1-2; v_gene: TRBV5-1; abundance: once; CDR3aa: CASSLGQSYGYTF; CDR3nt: TGCGCCAGCAGCTTAGGACAGAGCTATGGCTACACCTTC
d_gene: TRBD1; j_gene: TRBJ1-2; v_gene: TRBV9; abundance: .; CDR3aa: CASSGRTGHGYTF; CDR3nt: TGTGCCAGCAGCGGACGGACAGGGCATGGCTACACCTTC
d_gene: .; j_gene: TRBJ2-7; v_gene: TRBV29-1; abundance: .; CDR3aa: CSVRVGSYEQYF; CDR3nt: TGCAGCGTGCGGGTAGGCTCCTACGAGCAGTACTTC
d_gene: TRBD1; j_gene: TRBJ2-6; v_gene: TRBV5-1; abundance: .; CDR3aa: CASSPQGQGLTGANVLTF; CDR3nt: TGCGCCAGCAGCCCTCAGGGACAGGGTTTGACTGGGGCCAACGTCCTGACTTTC
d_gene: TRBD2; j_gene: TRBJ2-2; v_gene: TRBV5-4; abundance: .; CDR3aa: CASSSPGLAGGTSGTGELFF; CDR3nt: TGTGCCAGCAGCTCCCCGGGACTAGCGGGAGGGACGTCCGGCACCGGGGAGCTGTTTTTT
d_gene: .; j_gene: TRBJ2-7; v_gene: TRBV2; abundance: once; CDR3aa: CASSTPRETTYSYEQYF; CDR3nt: TGTGCCAGCAGTACCCCCCGGGAGACTACCTACTCCTACGAGCAGTACTTC
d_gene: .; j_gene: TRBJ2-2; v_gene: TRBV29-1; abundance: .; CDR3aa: CSVSRRDGELFF; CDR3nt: TGCAGCGTCTCCAGGCGGGACGGGGAGCTGTTTTTT
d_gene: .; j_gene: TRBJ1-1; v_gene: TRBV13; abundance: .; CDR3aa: CASSSRRTQVRMNTEAFF; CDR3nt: TGTGCCAGCAGCTCGAGGCGCACACAGGTTCGGATGAACACTGAAGCTTTCTTT
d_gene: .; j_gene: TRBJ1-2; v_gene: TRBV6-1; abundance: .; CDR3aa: CASSESSQVFYGYTF; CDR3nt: TGTGCCAGCAGTGAATCTTCCCAGGTGTTCTATGGCTACACCTTC
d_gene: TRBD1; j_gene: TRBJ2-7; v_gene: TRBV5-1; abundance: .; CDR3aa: CASSFRTGPPSYEQYF; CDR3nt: TGCGCCAGCAGCTTTCGGACAGGACCCCCTTCCTACGAGCAGTACTTC
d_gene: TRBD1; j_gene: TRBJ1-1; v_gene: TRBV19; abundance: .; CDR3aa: CASSIPGGWDTEAFF; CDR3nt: TGTGCCAGTAGTATTCCAGGGGGCTGGGACACTGAAGCTTTCTTT
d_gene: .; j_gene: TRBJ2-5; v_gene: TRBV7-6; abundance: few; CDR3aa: CASSLGGTKQETQYF; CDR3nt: TGTGCCAGCAGCTTAGGGGGGACAAAACAAGAGACCCAGTACTTC
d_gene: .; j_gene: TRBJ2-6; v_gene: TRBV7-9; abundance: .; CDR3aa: CASSFREAGANVLTF; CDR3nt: TGTGCCAGCAGTTTTCGGGAAGCTGGGGCCAACGTCCTGACTTTC
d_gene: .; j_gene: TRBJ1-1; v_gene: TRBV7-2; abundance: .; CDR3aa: CASSPWANTEAFF; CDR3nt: TGTGCCAGCAGCCCTTGGGCAAACACTGAAGCTTTCTTT
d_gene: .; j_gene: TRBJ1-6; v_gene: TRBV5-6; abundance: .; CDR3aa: CASSLGPQAIYNSPLHF; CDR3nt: TGTGCCAGCAGCTTGGGTCCCCAGGCTATCTATAATTCACCCCTCCACTTT
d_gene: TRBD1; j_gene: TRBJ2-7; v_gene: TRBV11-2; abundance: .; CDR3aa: CASSWTGISYEQYF; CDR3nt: TGTGCCAGCAGCTGGACAGGTATCTCCTACGAGCAGTACTTC
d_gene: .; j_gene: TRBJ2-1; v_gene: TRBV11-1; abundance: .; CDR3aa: CASSPRTAYNEQFF; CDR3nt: TGTGCCAGCAGCCCTCGGACAGCCTACAATGAGCAGTTCTTC
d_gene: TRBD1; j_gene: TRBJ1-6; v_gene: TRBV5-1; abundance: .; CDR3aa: CVSSGGQVNSPLHF; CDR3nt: TGCGTCAGCAGCGGGGGACAGGTTAATTCACCCCTCCACTTT
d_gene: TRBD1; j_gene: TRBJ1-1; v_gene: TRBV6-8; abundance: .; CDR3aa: CAAPGQEAFF; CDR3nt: TGTGCCGCTCCGGGACAGGAAGCTTTCTTT
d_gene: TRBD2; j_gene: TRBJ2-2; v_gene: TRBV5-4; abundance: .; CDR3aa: CASSLDAEVAGTGELFF; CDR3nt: TGTGCCAGCAGCTTGGATGCGGAGGTAGCGGGCACCGGGGAGCTGTTTTTT
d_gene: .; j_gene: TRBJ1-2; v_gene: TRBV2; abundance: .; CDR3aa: CASSEAGQDYGYTF; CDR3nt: TGTGCCAGCAGTGAGGCGGGCCAGGACTATGGCTACACCTTC
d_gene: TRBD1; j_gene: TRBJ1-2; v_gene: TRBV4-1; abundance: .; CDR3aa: CASSRVGQGPYGYTF; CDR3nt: TGCGCCAGCAGCCGAGTGGGACAGGGTCCATATGGCTACACCTTC
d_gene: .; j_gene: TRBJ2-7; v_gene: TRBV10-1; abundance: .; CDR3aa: CASSTRVGYEQYF; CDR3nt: TGCGCCAGCAGTACCAGGGTGGGCTACGAGCAGTACTTC
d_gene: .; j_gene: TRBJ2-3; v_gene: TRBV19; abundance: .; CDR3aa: CASSTDGGAGADTQYF; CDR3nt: TGTGCCAGTAGTACCGATGGGGGGGCAGGGGCAGATACGCAGTATTTT
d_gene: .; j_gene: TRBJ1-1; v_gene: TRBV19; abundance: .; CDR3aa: CASSSTRVIEAFF; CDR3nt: TGTGCCAGTAGTAGTACGAGAGTTATCGAAGCTTTCTTT